This T cell receptor beta chain comes out of a study of T cell responses to AZD1222 COVID-19 vaccine. Background on the study: Whether given at about 4 or about 12 weeks, second doses were pooled. General observations from the study: Clonal diversity may have been underestimated in mostly white British donors. Baseline seropositives among AZD1222 recipients totaled only five to seven. There were vaccine-associated CD4 TCRs across spike, dominant at 160-218 and 743-854.

Some clones are missing from TCRdb's copy, which holds only in-frame ones; the method was immunoSEQ multiplex PCR. The sample has approximately 67,000 clones; 70% to 90% are singletons. From germline, CDR1 is MDHEN and CDR2 SYDVKM. Trimming left V 7 bases short and J 2 bases short, with 14 bases between. The CDR3 is 15 amino acids. Remarks on this clone: Its specificity is unknown.

The origin of this receptor is an adult in good health. Sequenced material: peripheral blood, taken on day 0 of AZD1222 vaccination. The rearrangement uses TRBV28 and TRBJ1-4; weak D call: TRBD1 (5 bases). In DNA, the CDR3 is TGTGCCAGCATGAATGCGGGGACGACTAATGAAAAACTGTTTTTT. This encodes CASMNAGTTNEKLFF.